One and the same sample provided the 21 T cell receptor beta chains below, sequenced in a study of blood T cell repertoires in COVID-19. Data came from immunoSEQ multiplex PCR; TCRdb stores just in-frame clones and leaves some out. Among approximately 13,000 clones listed, just over 85% were seen once. Material: peripheral blood. These receptors originate from a human donor in a cohort sampled during active COVID-19.

The chain carries TRBV5-1 and TRBJ1-2; D is possibly TRBD1 (5 bases). The CDR3 covers 16 residues. Trimming stripped 0 bases from V and 4 bases from J, with 16 bases between. Germline V gives CDR1 SGHRS, CDR2 YFSETQ. DNA for the CDR3: TGCGCCAGCAGCTTGGAGGTCAGGGAAGTAGGCTATGGCTACACCTTC. Translation gives CASSLEVREVGYGYTF.

This clone has a single count. The chain recombines TRBV18 with TRBJ2-5; tentatively, D is TRBD2 (5 bases). This CDR3 comprises 18 residues. Germline lookup yields CDR1 KGHSH and CDR2 LQKENI. V shed 3 bases and J shed 3 bases, with 23 bases lying between them. CDR3 region: CASSPRRWAHDEEETQYF. CDR3 DNA sequence: TGTGCCAGCTCACCCCGGAGGTGGGCTCACGATGAAGAAGAGACCCAGTACTTC.

This chain joins TRBV21-1 and TRBJ1-2; TRBD1 is taken as the D call from the table, unchecked against the DNA. TRBV21-1 is reported as a pseudogene. CDR3 size: 19 residues. This CDR3 is CASSSSGKPFYRGRNGYTF. CDR3 coding DNA: TGTGCCAGCAGCTCCTCTGGGAAGCCCTTTTACAGGGGGCGAAATGGCTACACCTTC.

The chain joins TRBV12-3 or TRBV12-4 to TRBJ2-1, with D unclear. The CDR3 sequence is 12 residues long. Trimming stripped 7 bases from V and 0 bases from J, with 4 bases between. The CDR3 DNA sequence: TGTGCCAGCATGTACTCCTACAATGAGCAGTTCTTC. It is translated as CASMYSYNEQFF.

The CDR3 nucleotides are TGCAGTGCCAGTCGCTTTTTAGGAGGGACTGAAGCTTTCTTT. It encodes CSASRFLGGTEAFF. The rearrangement joins TRBV20-1 to TRBJ1-1; no reliable D call. V was pared by 6 bases and J by 5 bases, with 19 bases between. The CDR3 covers 14 residues. Germline V gene sequence: CDR1 DFQATT, CDR2 SNEGSKA (reference sequence).

The chain carries TRBV7-9 and TRBJ2-7; a possible D gene is TRBD2 (6 bases). The CDR3 contains 12 residues. CDR1 and CDR2 (germline): SEHNR, FQNEAQ (reference sequence). The V and J ends lost 3 bases and 5 bases respectively, with 8 bases between them. The CDR3 bases are TGTGCCAGCAGCTTGGGGACTCACGAGCAGTACTTC. Protein: CASSLGTHEQYF.

V gene TRBV7-2 combines with J gene TRBJ2-5, with 12 bases identical to TRBD2. The trim removed 6 bases at V and 5 bases at J, leaving 10 bases unmatched. CDR1 SGHTA and CDR2 FQGNSA come from the germline V gene. The CDR3 has 16 residues. The CDR3 region is CASSPLPGTSGETQYF. Written as DNA, the CDR3 is TGTGCCAGCAGTCCACTCCCCGGGACTAGCGGGGAGACCCAGTACTTC.

The chain employs TRBV28 and TRBJ1-6; D is unresolved. Trimming pared 3 bases from V and 5 bases from J, leaving 11 bases between. Germline V gene sequence: CDR1 MDHEN, CDR2 SYDVKM. This CDR3 is 15 amino acids long. The CDR3 region is CASSLSNRHNSPLHF. DNA of the CDR3: TGTGCCAGCAGTTTGAGCAATCGTCATAATTCACCCCTCCACTTT.

The rearrangement uses TRBV18 and TRBJ1-6; D remains ambiguous. The germline V and J ends were trimmed by 3 bases and 7 bases, with 16 bases remaining between them. CDR3 length equals 16 residues. Germline V CDR1 and CDR2: KGHSH, LQKENI. The CDR3 here is CASSPRLSQANSPLHF. CDR3 bases: TGTGCCAGCTCACCCAGATTGTCCCAGGCGAATTCACCCCTCCACTTT. The full variable domain, rest sourced from reference TRBV18 and TRBJ1-6, is NAGVMQNPRHLVRRRGQEARLRCSPMKGHSHVYWYRQLPEEGLKFMVYLQKENIIDESGMPKERFSAEFPKEGPSILRIQQVVRGDSAAYFCASSPRLSQANSPLHFGNGTRLTVT.

In its sample, this clone was seen a few times. V usage is TRBV2 and J usage is TRBJ2-7; D is ambiguous. Between the trimmed V and J ends, which lost 7 bases and 5 bases, there was a span of 12 bases. The CDR3 is made up of 12 amino acids. Germline CDR1 and CDR2: SNHLY and FYNNEI. Here the CDR3 reads CASTPGFHEQYF. The CDR3, as DNA: TGTGCCAGCACGCCCGGTTTCCACGAGCAGTACTTC.

This chain joins TRBV19 and TRBJ1-5; 10 nucleotides match TRBD1. The germline CDR1 and CDR2 sequences are LNHDA and SQIVND (reference sequence). The CDR3 has 15 amino acids. V lost 7 bases, J lost 3 bases, and 6 bases stayed unmatched. CDR3 protein: CASTPDRGNNQPQHF. The CDR3 nucleotides read TGTGCCAGTACCCCGGACAGGGGGAACAATCAGCCCCAGCATTTT.

The genes are TRBV29-1 and TRBJ1-1; D gene uncertain. CDR3 length: 10 amino acids. Germline V lookup: CDR1 SQVTM, CDR2 ANQGSEA. Trimming pared 5 bases from V and 8 bases from J, leaving 9 bases between. CDR3 sequence reads: CSVSQTEAFF. CDR3 sequence (DNA): TGCAGCGTTTCACAGACAGAAGCTTTCTTT.

This rearrangement joins TRBV2 to TRBJ2-3; 10 bases match TRBD2. The V and J ends lost 6 bases and 2 bases, in that order; junction bases with no gene match: 5. The germline V gene encodes CDR1 SNHLY and CDR2 FYNNEI. This CDR3 is built from 15 residues. In DNA form, the CDR3 reads TGTGCCAGCAGGAGGGGACTAGCGTCCACAGATACGCAGTATTTT. Translating gives CASRRGLASTDTQYF.

V is TRBV19 and J is TRBJ1-6; D gene ambiguous. The V end lost 5 bases, the J end lost 8 bases, and 7 bases lay between the germline ends. The CDR3 is 12 amino acids. Per germline, CDR1 LNHDA and CDR2 SQIVND (reference sequence). The CDR3 is CASSAVDSPLHF. In DNA form, the CDR3 reads TGTGCCAGTAGTGCAGTGGATTCACCCCTCCACTTT.

The chain joins TRBV6-6 to TRBJ1-1; D unclear. With 10 bases removed from V and 4 bases from J, the gap between germline ends came to 19 bases. Germline V lookup: CDR1 MNHNY, CDR2 SVGAGI (reference sequence). This CDR3 is 14 amino acids long. CDR3: CATSPLRSGTEAFF. The CDR3 nucleotides are TGTGCCACCTCCCCTTTACGGAGTGGCACTGAAGCTTTCTTT.

The chain employs TRBV7-9 and TRBJ1-5; no reliable D call. V was shortened by 1 base and J by 8 bases, with 15 bases between the two germline ends. CDR1 is SEHNR and CDR2 is FQNEAQ in the germline V gene (reference sequence). There are 15 residues in the CDR3. CDR3 DNA sequence: TGTGCCAGCAGCTTAGTGGGGAGTGGGGATGAGCCCCAGCATTTT. It is translated as CASSLVGSGDEPQHF.

The rearrangement links TRBV9 to TRBJ1-4; a possible D gene is TRBD1 (6 bases). CDR1 and CDR2 (germline): SGDLS, YYNGEE. The length of the CDR3 is 14 residues. Between the trimmed V and J ends, which lost 3 bases and 7 bases, there was a span of 13 bases. The CDR3 loop reads CASSAGGAFEKLFF. CDR3 DNA sequence: TGTGCCAGCAGCGCTGGGGGGGCTTTTGAAAAACTGTTTTTT.

The CDR3 region is CSASPLAEAYNEQFF. CDR3 nucleotides: TGCAGTGCTAGTCCCCTAGCGGAGGCCTACAATGAGCAGTTCTTC. The chain recombines TRBV20-1 with TRBJ2-1, with 7 bases identical to TRBD2. The germline V gene encodes CDR1 DFQATT and CDR2 SNEGSKA (reference sequence). V dropped 3 bases and J dropped 2; count of bases not matched to a gene: 7. The CDR3 totals 15 residues.

The rearrangement joins TRBV7-9 to TRBJ2-1; TRBD2 agrees at 7 bases. This CDR3 has 15 amino acids. Germline assignment: CDR1 SEHNR and CDR2 FQNEAQ (reference sequence). Trimming cost V 2 bases and J 5 bases; bases outside gene matches: 6. The DNA for the CDR3 is TGTGCCAGCAGCTTATCGGCTAGCGGCCACAATGAGCAGTTCTTC. It translates to CASSLSASGHNEQFF.

This sequence joins TRBV6-6 and TRBJ1-1; unclear D gene. The germline CDR1 and CDR2 sequences are MNHNY and SVGAGI (reference sequence). The length of the CDR3 is 13 residues. V was cut by 1 base and J by 8 bases, with 11 bases left in between. The CDR3 region has the DNA TGTGCCAGCAGTTACTTGAAGACAACAGAAGCTTTCTTT. Protein sequence: CASSYLKTTEAFF.

The V gene is TRBV5-4, the J gene TRBJ2-2, with 8 bases identical to TRBD2. The CDR3 has 14 amino acids. V was clipped by 2 bases and J by 4 bases; unmatched bases: 1. The V gene's germline CDR1 is SGHNT and CDR2 YYREEE (reference sequence). The CDR3 region has the DNA TGTGCCAGCAGCTTAAGCGGGGGCACCGGGGAGCTGTTTTTT. Protein product: CASSLSGGTGELFF. Full variable domain (rest looked up from reference TRBV5-4 and TRBJ2-2): ETGVTQSPTHLIKTRGQQVTLRCSSQSGHNTVSWYQQALGQGPQFIFQYYREEENGRGNFPPRFSGLQFPNYSSELNVNALELDDSALYLCASSLSGGTGELFFGEGSRLTVL.